This is a list of T cell receptor beta chains from one sample in a study of CD8+ T cells in alopecia areata. Assay: immunoSEQ multiplex PCR; the TCRdb copy retains only in-frame clones and omits some. The data contain about 100,000 clones, about 83% of them singletons. The material sequenced was CD8+ T cells sorted from blood, taken at week 24, from a patient treated with tofacitinib. These receptor sequences come from a human donor with alopecia areata. CDR3s include the opening cysteine and the closing phenylalanine or tryptophan. A D gene is named only where the DNA matches it firmly. Rows may omit the clone size; those that give it use once, few, many or a size class.

D | J | size | V | DNA | CDR3
- | TRBJ2-2 | - | TRBV2 | TGTGCCAGCAGTGCCCGAACGCTAGGGACGGCACACACCGGGGAGCTGTTTTTT | CASSARTLGTAHTGELFF
TRBD1 | TRBJ1-5 | - | TRBV25-1 | TGTGCCAGCAGTTGGGTATCGGACAGGGGGCCCGGGCAGCCCCAGCATTTT | CASSWVSDRGPGQPQHF
TRBD2 | TRBJ2-1 | - | TRBV29-1 | TGCAGCGTTGAATTGCCCGGGACTAGCGGGGGGGTATCCTACAATGAGCAGTTCTTC | CSVELPGTSGGVSYNEQFF
TRBD2 | TRBJ2-4 | - | TRBV4-1 | TGCGCCAGCAGCATGACCGGGACTAGCGGGGGGGCCGGAGACATTCAGTACTTC | CASSMTGTSGGAGDIQYF
TRBD2 | TRBJ2-3 | - | TRBV29-1 | TGCAGCGTTGAATACCAGCGGGGTGGGACAGATACGCAGTATTTT | CSVEYQRGGTDTQYF
- | TRBJ1-1 | - | TRBV7-2 | TGTGCCAGCAGCCCCGAAGGGGGGCAGTACACTGAAGCTTTCTTT | CASSPEGGQYTEAFF
- | TRBJ1-1 | - | TRBV5-4 | TGTGCCAGCAGCTGGCAGATGAACACTGAAGCTTTCTTT | CASSWQMNTEAFF
- | TRBJ2-2 | - | TRBV4-3 | TGCGCCAGCAGCCGAGCATGGGTCAGGGACACCGGGGAGCTGTTTTTT | CASSRAWVRDTGELFF
- | TRBJ1-1 | once | TRBV5-4 | TGTGCCAGCAGCTTATTGAACACTGAAGCTTTCTTT | CASSLLNTEAFF
TRBD1 | TRBJ2-7 | - | TRBV7-6 | TGTGCCAGCAGCGCCGGGACAGACCCAACCTACGAGCAGTACTTC | CASSAGTDPTYEQYF
- | TRBJ2-7 | - | TRBV27 | TGTGCCAGCAGCCTTTCCGGTAGACCCTCCTACGAGCAGTACTTC | CASSLSGRPSYEQYF
TRBD1 | TRBJ2-7 | - | TRBV7-6 | TGTGCCAGCAGCCCCGGACAGGTATACGAGCAGTACTTC | CASSPGQVYEQYF
- | TRBJ2-1 | - | TRBV6-5 | TGTGCCAGCAGTTACCCCGGGACGGGGGAGTTCTTC | CASSYPGTGEFF
- | TRBJ2-7 | few | TRBV7-9 | TGTGCCAGCAGCCAAAGGGGATCCGAGCAGTACTTC | CASSQRGSEQYF
- | TRBJ2-2 | - | TRBV7-2 | TGTGCCAGCAGCTTAGCTCCCGGCAGTGGGACCGGGGAGCTGTTTTTT | CASSLAPGSGTGELFF
- | TRBJ2-3 | - | TRBV5-1 | TGCGCCAGCAGCCGCCAGGGGAATGAAGGAGATACGCAGTATTTT | CASSRQGNEGDTQYF
- | TRBJ2-7 | - | TRBV4-1 | TGCGCCAGCAGCCAATCCCACCGGGGCAACTACGAGCAGTACTTC | CASSQSHRGNYEQYF
- | TRBJ2-7 | - | TRBV6-5 | TGTGCCAGCAGTTACTCGAATCAGGGTTACGAGCAGTACTTC | CASSYSNQGYEQYF
- | TRBJ1-2 | - | TRBV29-1 | TGCAGCGTTGAAGCGGTGGCCGCCTCATATGGCTACACCTTC | CSVEAVAASYGYTF
TRBD1 | TRBJ2-6 | - | TRBV4-1 | TGCGCCAGCAGCGCCCTACCTCCGGGACAGCATTACCCCGGGGCCAACGTCCTGACTTTC | CASSALPPGQHYPGANVLTF
TRBD1 | TRBJ2-1 | - | TRBV28 | TGTGCCAGCAGTCACAGGACAGGGGGGTCCTTGTACAATGAGCAGTTCTTC | CASSHRTGGSLYNEQFF
- | TRBJ2-7 | - | TRBV7-3 | TGTGCCAGCAGCTTAACTCCGACCTACGAGCAGTACTTC | CASSLTPTYEQYF
TRBD1 | TRBJ1-6 | - | TRBV27 | TGTGCCAGCAGTTTATCAGGGGACAGGGGATCACCCCTCCACTTT | CASSLSGDRGSPLHF
- | TRBJ2-7 | - | TRBV27 | TGTGCCAGCAGTTTAATGGCAGGAGACGTCACCTACGAGCAGTACTTC | CASSLMAGDVTYEQYF
TRBD2 | TRBJ2-3 | few | TRBV7-6 | TGTGCCAGCAGCCATCCCGGGGGGGCTCTGGGCACAGATACGCAGTATTTT | CASSHPGGALGTDTQYF
- | TRBJ1-1 | - | TRBV7-9 | TGTGCCAGCAGCTTGGACAGTGGGTTGTCGGAAGCTTTCTTT | CASSLDSGLSEAFF
- | TRBJ2-7 | - | TRBV6-1 | TGTGCCAGCAGTGAGGAACGGGAGCCCTACGAGCAGTACTTC | CASSEEREPYEQYF
- | TRBJ2-1 | few | TRBV23-1 | TGCGCCAGCAGTCAAAAGGGGATCGAGCAGTTCTTC | CASSQKGIEQFF
TRBD2 | TRBJ2-7 | - | TRBV15 | TGTGCCACCAGCGGCACCGGGAGGGTCGACGAGCAGTACTTC | CATSGTGRVDEQYF
- | TRBJ2-7 | - | TRBV21-1 | TGTGCCAGCAGCGAAAAGTGGGGGGACAGGGAGTTGTACGAGCAGTACTTC | CASSEKWGDRELYEQYF
- | TRBJ1-1 | few | TRBV5-5 | TGTGCCAGCAGCCGAACCGTTGGCTCTGAAGCTTTCTTT | CASSRTVGSEAFF
TRBD2 | TRBJ2-1 | - | TRBV2 | TGTGCCAGCAGAGCGGGGGGACCCAATGAGCAGTTCTTC | CASRAGGPNEQFF
TRBD1 | TRBJ2-2 | - | TRBV7-9 | TGTGCCAGCAGCCCCGGACAGGGGGCAGTCGGGGAGCTGTTTTTT | CASSPGQGAVGELFF
- | TRBJ2-1 | - | TRBV4-3 | TGCGCCAGCAGCCAGACTTTTTGGGTACCCTCCTACAATGAGCAGTTCTTC | CASSQTFWVPSYNEQFF
TRBD1 | TRBJ2-3 | - | TRBV4-1 | TGCGCCAGCAGCCAGGTCGACAGGGAAATCACAGATACGCAGTATTTT | CASSQVDREITDTQYF
- | TRBJ2-2 | - | TRBV28 | TGTGCCAGCAGTCCAGGGGTAACCGGGGAGCTGTTTTTT | CASSPGVTGELFF
- | TRBJ2-3 | once | TRBV7-2 | TGTGCCAGCAGCTTATACTTGGCGGGCCCCCCAGATACGCAGTATTTT | CASSLYLAGPPDTQYF
- | TRBJ1-1 | once | TRBV4-1 | TGCGCCAGCAGCCAAGGTGCCGGGGGGGTGAACACTGAAGCTTTCTTT | CASSQGAGGVNTEAFF
- | TRBJ2-7 | - | TRBV2 | TGTGCCAGCAGTGACCCACAGGACAGCTCCTACGAGCAGTACTTC | CASSDPQDSSYEQYF
- | TRBJ1-4 | - | TRBV30 | TGTGCCTGGAGGGGTTATGGAAGCACGAATAATGAAAAACTGTTTTTT | CAWRGYGSTNNEKLFF
- | TRBJ1-1 | - | TRBV29-1 | TGCAGCTCCGACGGGGTGAACACTGAAGCTTTCTTT | CSSDGVNTEAFF
TRBD1 | TRBJ1-1 | - | TRBV7-9 | TGTGCCAGCAGCCCAGGGGGGGGAAATGCTGAAGCTTTCTTT | CASSPGGGNAEAFF
- | TRBJ2-6 | few | TRBV4-1 | TGCGCCAGCAGCCATCTTTCTGGGGCCAACGTCCTGACTTTC | CASSHLSGANVLTF
- | TRBJ1-1 | - | TRBV21-1 | TGTGCCAGCAGCAAAGCCAACAGGGGGACTGAAGCTTTCTTT | CASSKANRGTEAFF
- | TRBJ1-1 | - | TRBV7-2 | TGTGCCAGCACGCAGGGAGGTACTGAAGCTTTCTTT | CASTQGGTEAFF
- | TRBJ1-1 | - | TRBV4-3 | TGCGCCAGCAGCCTAGGACGGGGAACTGAAGCTTTCTTT | CASSLGRGTEAFF